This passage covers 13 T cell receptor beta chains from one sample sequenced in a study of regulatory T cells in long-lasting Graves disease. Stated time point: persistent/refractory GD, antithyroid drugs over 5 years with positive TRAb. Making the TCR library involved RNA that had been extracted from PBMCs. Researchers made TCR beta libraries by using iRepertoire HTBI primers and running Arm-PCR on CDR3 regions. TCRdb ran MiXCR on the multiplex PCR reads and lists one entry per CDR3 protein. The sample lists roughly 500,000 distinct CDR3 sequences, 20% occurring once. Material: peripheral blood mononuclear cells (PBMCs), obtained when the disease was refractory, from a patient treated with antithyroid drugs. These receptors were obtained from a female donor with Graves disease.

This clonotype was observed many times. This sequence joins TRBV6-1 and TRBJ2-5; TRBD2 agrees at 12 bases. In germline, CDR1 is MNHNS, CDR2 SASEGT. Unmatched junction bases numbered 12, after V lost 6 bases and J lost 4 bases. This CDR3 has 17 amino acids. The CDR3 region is CASSPIRLAGVAETQYF. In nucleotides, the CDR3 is TGTGCCAGCAGCCCAATCCGACTAGCGGGAGTTGCAGAGACCCAGTACTTC.

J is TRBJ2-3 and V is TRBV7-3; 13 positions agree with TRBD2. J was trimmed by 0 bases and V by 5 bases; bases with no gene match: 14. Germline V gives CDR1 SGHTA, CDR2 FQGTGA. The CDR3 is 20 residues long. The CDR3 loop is CASSPRGTSGALGSTDTQYF. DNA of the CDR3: TGTGCCAGCAGCCCCCGCGGGACTAGCGGGGCTTTAGGGAGCACAGATACGCAGTATTTT.

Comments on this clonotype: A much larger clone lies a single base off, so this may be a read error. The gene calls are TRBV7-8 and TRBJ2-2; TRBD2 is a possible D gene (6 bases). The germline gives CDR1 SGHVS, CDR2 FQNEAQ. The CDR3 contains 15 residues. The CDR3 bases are TGTGCCAGCAGCCCTAGTCCCGCTGGCACCGGGGGGCTGTTTTTT. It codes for CASSPSPAGTGGLFF.

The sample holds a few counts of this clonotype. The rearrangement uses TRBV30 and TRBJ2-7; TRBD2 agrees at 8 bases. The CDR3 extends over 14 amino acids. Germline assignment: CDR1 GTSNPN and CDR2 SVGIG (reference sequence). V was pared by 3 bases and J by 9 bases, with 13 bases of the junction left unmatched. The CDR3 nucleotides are TGTGCCTGGAGCGTACTAGCGGACCCGAGCAGGCAGTACTTC. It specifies CAWSVLADPSRQYF.

CDR3 loop: CASSFWDSTYEQYF. DNA of the CDR3: TGTGCCAGCAGCTTCTGGGACTCCACCTACGAGCAGTACTTC. This chain links TRBV5-8 with TRBJ2-7; TRBD2 is a possible D gene (6 bases). Germline V gene data show CDR1 as SGHTS and CDR2 as YDEGEE. The V gene lost 2 bases and the J gene lost 2 bases, with 11 bases spanning the gap. This CDR3 spans 14 amino acids.

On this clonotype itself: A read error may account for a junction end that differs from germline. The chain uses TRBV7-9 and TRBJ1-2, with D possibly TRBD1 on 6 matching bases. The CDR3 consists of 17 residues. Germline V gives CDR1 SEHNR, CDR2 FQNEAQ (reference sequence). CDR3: CASNLGGLRLTNYGYTF. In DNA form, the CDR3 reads TGTGCCAGCAACTTAGGGGGACTGAGACTTACTAACTATGGCTACACCTTC.

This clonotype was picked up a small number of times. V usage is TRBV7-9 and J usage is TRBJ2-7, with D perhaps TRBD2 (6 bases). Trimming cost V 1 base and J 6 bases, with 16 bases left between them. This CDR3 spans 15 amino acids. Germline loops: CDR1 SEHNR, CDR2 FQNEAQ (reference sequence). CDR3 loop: CASSLGTSGLLEQYF. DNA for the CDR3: TGTGCCAGCAGCTTAGGTACGAGCGGGTTACTCGAGCAGTACTTC. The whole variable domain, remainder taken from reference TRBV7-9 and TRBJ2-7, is DTGVSQNPRHKITKRGQNVTFRCDPISEHNRLYWYRQTLGQGPEFLTYFQNEAQLEKSRLLSDRFSAERPKGSFSTLEIQRTEQGDSAMYLCASSLGTSGLLEQYFGPGTRLTVT.

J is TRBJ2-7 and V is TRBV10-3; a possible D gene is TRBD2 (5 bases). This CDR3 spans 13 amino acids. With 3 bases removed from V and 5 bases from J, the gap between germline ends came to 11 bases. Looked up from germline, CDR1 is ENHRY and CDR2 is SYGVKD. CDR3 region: CAISDTSSHEQYF. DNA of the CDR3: TGTGCCATCAGTGATACTAGTTCGCACGAGCAGTACTTC.

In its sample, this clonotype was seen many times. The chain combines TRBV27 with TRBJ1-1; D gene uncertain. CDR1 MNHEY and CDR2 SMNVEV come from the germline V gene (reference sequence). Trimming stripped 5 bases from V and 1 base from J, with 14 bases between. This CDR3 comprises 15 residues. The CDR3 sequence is CASSQRKIGNTEAFF. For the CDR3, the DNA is TGTGCCAGCAGTCAACGCAAAATTGGGAACACTGAAGCTTTCTTT.

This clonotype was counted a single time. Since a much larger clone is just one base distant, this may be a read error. For the CDR3, the DNA is TGTGCCAACAGCCCTTCCCCCGCGACTAGTCACGAGCAGTACTTC. This encodes CANSPSPATSHEQYF. The V call is TRBV27, the J call TRBJ2-7, with D maybe TRBD2 (6 bases). Germline CDR1 MNHEY, CDR2 SMNVEV (reference sequence). Trimming shortened V by 10 bases and J by 5 bases, and 24 bases separated the two germline ends. This CDR3 has 15 amino acids.

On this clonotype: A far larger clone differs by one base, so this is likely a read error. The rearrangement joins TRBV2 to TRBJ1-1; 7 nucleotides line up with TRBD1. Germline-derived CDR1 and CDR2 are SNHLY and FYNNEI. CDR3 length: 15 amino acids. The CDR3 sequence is CTSSVHRGMNTEAFF. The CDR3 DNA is TGTACCAGCAGTGTACACAGGGGAATGAACACTGAAGCTTTCTTT.

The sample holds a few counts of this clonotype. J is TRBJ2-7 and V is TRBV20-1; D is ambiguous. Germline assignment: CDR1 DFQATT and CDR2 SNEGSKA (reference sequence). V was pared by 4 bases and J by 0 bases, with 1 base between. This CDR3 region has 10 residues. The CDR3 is CSANSYEQYF. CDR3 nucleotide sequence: TGCAGTGCTAACTCCTACGAGCAGTACTTC.

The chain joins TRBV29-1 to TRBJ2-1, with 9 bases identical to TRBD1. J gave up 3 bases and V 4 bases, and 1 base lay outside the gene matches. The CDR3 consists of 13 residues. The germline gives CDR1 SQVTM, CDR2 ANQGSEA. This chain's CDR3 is CSVGGQGYNEQFF. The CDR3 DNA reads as TGCAGCGTTGGGGGACAGGGCTACAATGAGCAGTTCTTC.